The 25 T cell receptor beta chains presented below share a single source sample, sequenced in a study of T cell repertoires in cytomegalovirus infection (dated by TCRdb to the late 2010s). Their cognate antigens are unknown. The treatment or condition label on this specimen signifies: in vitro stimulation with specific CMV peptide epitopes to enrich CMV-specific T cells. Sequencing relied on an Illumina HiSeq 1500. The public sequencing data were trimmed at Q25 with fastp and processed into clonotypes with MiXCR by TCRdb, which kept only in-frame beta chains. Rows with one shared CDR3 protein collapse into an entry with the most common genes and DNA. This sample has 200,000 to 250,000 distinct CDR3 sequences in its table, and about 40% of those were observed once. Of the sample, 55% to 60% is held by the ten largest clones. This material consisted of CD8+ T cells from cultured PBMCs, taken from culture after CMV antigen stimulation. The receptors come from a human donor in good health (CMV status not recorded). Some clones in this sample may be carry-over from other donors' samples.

The CDR3 nucleotides are TGTGCCAGCAGCCCAGGCTCCTCGACAGTGGCCAATCAGCCCCAGCATTTT. Its protein product is CASSPGSSTVANQPQHF. The chain employs TRBV11-2 and TRBJ1-5; the D gene is possibly TRBD1 (5 bases). The V and J ends lost 5 bases and 3 bases respectively, with 20 bases between them. Germline CDR1 and CDR2: SGHAT and FQNNGV. CDR3 length equals 17 residues.

The CDR3 region is CSAHNRVGNQPQHF. The CDR3 DNA sequence: TGCAGTGCGCATAACAGGGTGGGGAATCAGCCCCAGCATTTT. The chain has TRBV20-1 and TRBJ1-5; weak D call: TRBD1 (6 bases). The CDR3 is 14 amino acids. V lost 6 bases, J lost 4 bases, and 16 bases lay in between. Germline V gene data show CDR1 as DFQATT and CDR2 as SNEGSKA (reference sequence).

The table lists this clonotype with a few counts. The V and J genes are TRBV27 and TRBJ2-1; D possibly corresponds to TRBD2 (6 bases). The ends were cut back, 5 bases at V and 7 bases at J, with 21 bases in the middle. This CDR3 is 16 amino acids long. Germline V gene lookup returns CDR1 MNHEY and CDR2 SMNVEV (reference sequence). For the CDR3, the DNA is TGTGCCAGCAGTGTCGCTGGCGGGGCGGCAGGAAATGAGCAGTTCTTC. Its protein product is CASSVAGGAAGNEQFF.

The CDR3 spells CASSLTSSGRADTQYF. The CDR3 coding sequence is TGTGCCAGCAGCCTTACTTCTAGCGGGAGGGCAGATACGCAGTATTTT. The chain is built from TRBV9 and TRBJ2-3; 12 positions agree with TRBD2. J was trimmed by 4 bases and V by 4 bases; bases with no gene match: 7. CDR1 is SGDLS and CDR2 is YYNGEE in the germline V gene. The CDR3 covers 16 residues. Full variable domain (remainder filled in from reference TRBV9 and TRBJ2-3): DSGVTQTPKHLITATGQRVTLRCSPRSGDLSVYWYQQSLDQGLQFLIQYYNGEERAKGNILERFSAQQFPDLHSELNLSSLELGDSALYFCASSLTSSGRADTQYFGPGTRLTVL.

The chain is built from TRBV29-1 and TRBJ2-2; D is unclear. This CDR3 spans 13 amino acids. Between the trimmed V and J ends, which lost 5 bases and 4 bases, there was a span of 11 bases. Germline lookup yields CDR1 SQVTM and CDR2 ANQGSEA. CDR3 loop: CSVYGGRTGELFF. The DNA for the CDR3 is TGCAGCGTTTACGGCGGTCGCACCGGGGAGCTGTTTTTT.

This CDR3 reads CASSPESGRRMGEQFF. DNA for the CDR3: TGTGCCAGCAGCCCCGAGAGCGGGAGGCGCATGGGGGAGCAGTTCTTC. The V and J genes are TRBV7-6 and TRBJ2-1, with 9 bases that match TRBD2. With V trimmed by 5 bases and J by 10 bases, 15 bases remained unmatched. Germline lookup yields CDR1 SGHVS and CDR2 FNYEAQ. This CDR3 is built from 16 residues.

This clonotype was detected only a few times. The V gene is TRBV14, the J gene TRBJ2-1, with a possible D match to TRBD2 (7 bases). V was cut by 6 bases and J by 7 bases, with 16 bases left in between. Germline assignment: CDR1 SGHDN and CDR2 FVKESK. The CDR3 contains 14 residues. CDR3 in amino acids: CASRERGAQNEQFF. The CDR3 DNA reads TGTGCCAGCAGGGAACGGGGGGCGCAGAATGAGCAGTTCTTC.

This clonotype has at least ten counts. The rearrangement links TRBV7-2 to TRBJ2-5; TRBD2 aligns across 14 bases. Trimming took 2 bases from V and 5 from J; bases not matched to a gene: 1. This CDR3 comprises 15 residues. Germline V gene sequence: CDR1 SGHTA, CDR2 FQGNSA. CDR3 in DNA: TGTGCCAGCAGCTTACGACTAGCGGGGGGGGAGACCCAGTACTTC. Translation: CASSLRLAGGETQYF. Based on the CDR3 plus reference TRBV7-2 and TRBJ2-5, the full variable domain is GAGVSQSPSNKVTEKGKDVELRCDPISGHTALYWYRQSLGQGLEFLIYFQGNSAPDKSGLPSDRFSAERTGGSVSTLTIQRTQQEDSAVYLCASSLRLAGGETQYFGPGTRLLVL.

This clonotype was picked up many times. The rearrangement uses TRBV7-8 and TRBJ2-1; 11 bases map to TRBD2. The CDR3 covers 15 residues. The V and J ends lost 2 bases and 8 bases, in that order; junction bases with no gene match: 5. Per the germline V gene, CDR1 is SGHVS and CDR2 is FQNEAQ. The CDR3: CASSLSGSGRDEQFF. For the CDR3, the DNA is TGTGCCAGCAGCTTATCCGGTAGCGGGAGGGATGAGCAGTTCTTC. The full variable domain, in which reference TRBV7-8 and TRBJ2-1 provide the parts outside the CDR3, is GAGVSQSPRYKVAKRGQDVALRCDPISGHVSLFWYQQALGQGPEFLTYFQNEAQLDKSGLPSDRFFAERPEGSVSTLKIQRTQQEDSAVYLCASSLSGSGRDEQFFGPGTRLTVL.

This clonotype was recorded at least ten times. The DNA for the CDR3 is TGTGCCAGCAGCTCGAGGTGGGGCTCCTCCTACGAGCAGTACTTC. Amino acids: CASSSRWGSSYEQYF. This chain joins TRBV7-8 and TRBJ2-7; a possible D gene is TRBD1 (5 bases). This CDR3 region has 15 residues. Germline CDR1 SGHVS, CDR2 FQNEAQ. Trimming left V 4 bases short and J 0 bases short, with 13 bases between.

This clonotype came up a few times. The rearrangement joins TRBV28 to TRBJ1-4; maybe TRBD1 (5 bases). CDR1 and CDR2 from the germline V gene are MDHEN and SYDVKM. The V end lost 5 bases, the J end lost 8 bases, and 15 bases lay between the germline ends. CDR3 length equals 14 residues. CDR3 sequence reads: CASSPGDAVEKLFF. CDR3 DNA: TGTGCCAGCAGTCCCGGGGACGCGGTCGAAAAACTGTTTTTT.

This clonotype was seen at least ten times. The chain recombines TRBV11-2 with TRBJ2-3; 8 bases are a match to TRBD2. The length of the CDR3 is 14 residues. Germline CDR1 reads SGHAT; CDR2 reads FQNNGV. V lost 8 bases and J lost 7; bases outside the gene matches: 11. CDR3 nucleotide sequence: TGTGCCAGCGTTTCGGGGGGGCCTGGGAATACGCAGTATTTT. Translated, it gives CASVSGGPGNTQYF.

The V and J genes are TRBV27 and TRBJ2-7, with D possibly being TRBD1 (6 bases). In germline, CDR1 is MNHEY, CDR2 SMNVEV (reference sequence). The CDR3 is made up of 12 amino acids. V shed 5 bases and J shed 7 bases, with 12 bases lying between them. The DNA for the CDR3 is TGTGCCAGCAGTCAACAGGGAAGTGAGCAGTACTTC. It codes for CASSQQGSEQYF.

The chain's CDR3 is CSVTQGGELFF. The CDR3 bases are TGCAGCGTCACCCAGGGCGGGGAGCTGTTTTTT. The chain couples TRBV29-1 to TRBJ2-2; a possible D gene is TRBD1 (5 bases). The CDR3 consists of 11 residues. The germline V and J ends were trimmed by 6 bases and 7 bases, with 9 bases remaining between them. CDR1 and CDR2 (germline): SQVTM, ANQGSEA.

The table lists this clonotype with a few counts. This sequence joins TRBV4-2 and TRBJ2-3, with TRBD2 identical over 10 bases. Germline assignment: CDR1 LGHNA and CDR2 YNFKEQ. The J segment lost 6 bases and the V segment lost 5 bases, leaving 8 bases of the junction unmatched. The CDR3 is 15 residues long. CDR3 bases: TGTGCCAGCAGCGATCTAGCGGGAGATGGTGATACGCAGTATTTT. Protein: CASSDLAGDGDTQYF.

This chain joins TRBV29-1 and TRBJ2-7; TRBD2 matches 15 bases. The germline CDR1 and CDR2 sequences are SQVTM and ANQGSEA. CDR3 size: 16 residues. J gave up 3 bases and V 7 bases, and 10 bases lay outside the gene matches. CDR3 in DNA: TGCAGCGCCGCTATTCCGGGACTAGCGGGAGGCTACGAGCAGTACTTC. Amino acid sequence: CSAAIPGLAGGYEQYF.

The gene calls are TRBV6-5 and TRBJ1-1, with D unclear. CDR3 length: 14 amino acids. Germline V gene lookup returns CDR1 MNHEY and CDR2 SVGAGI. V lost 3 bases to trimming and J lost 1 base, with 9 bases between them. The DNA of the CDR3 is TGTGCCAGCAGTTATCGGCGACAGAACACTGAAGCTTTCTTT. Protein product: CASSYRRQNTEAFF.

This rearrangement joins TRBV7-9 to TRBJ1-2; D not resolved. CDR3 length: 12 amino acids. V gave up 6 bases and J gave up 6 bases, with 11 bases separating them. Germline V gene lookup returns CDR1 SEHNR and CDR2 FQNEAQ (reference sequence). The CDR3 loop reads CASRREFDGYTF. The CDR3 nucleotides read TGTGCCAGCAGGAGGGAATTTGATGGCTACACCTTC.

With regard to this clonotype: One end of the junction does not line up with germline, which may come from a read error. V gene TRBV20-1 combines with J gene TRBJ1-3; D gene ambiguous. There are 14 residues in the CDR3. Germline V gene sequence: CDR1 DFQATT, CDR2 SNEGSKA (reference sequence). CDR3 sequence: CGARVLRSGNTIYF. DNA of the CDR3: TGCGGTGCTAGAGTCCTTCGTTCTGGAAACACCATATATTTT.

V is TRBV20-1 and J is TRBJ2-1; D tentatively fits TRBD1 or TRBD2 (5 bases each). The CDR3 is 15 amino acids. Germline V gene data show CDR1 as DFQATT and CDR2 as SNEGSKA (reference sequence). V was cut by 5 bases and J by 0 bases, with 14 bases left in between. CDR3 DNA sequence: TGCAGTGCTCCAGGGCGTGGGAGCTCCTACAATGAGCAGTTCTTC. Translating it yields CSAPGRGSSYNEQFF.

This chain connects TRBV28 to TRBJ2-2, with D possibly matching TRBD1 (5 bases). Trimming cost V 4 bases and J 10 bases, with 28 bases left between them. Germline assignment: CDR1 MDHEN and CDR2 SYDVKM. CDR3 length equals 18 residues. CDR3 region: CASSSPRQLSSVPSELFF. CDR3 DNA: TGTGCCAGCAGTTCCCCCAGACAGCTTAGTTCGGTACCTTCGGAGCTGTTTTTT. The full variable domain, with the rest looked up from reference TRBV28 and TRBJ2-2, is DVKVTQSSRYLVKRTGEKVFLECVQDMDHENMFWYRQDPGLGLRLIYFSYDVKMKEKGDIPEGYSVSREKKERFSLILESASTNQTSMYLCASSSPRQLSSVPSELFFGEGSRLTVL.

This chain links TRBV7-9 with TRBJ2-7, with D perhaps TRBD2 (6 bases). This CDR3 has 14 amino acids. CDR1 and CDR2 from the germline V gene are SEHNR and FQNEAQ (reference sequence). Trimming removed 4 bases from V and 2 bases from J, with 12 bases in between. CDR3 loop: CASSSGLAPYEQYF. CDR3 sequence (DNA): TGTGCCAGCAGCTCGGGACTTGCACCCTACGAGCAGTACTTC.

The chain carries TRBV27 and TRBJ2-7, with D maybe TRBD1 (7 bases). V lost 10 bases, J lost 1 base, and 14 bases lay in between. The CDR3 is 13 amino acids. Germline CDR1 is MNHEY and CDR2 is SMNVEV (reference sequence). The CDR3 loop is CATAEGASYEQYF. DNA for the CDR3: TGTGCCACAGCGGAGGGGGCTTCCTACGAGCAGTACTTC.

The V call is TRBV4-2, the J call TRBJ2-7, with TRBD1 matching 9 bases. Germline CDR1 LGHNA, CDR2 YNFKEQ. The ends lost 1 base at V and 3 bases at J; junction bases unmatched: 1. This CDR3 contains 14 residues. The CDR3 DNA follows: TGTGCCAGCAGCCAAGGACAGGGGGACTACGAGCAGTACTTC. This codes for CASSQGQGDYEQYF.

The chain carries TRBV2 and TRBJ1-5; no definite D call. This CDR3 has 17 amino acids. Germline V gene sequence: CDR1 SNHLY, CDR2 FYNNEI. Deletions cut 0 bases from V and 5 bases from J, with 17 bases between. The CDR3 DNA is TGTGCCAGCAGTGAAGCGCTAGGAGCAGGCGACTATCAGCCCCAGCATTTT. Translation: CASSEALGAGDYQPQHF. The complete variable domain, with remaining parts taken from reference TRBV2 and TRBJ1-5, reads EPEVTQTPSHQVTQMGQEVILRCVPISNHLYFYWYRQILGQKVEFLVSFYNNEISEKSEIFDDQFSVERPDGSNFTLKIRSTKLEDSAMYFCASSEALGAGDYQPQHFGDGTRLSIL.